The 29 T cell receptor beta chains listed next were all sequenced from one sample in a study of CD8 T cells in Susac syndrome (dated by TCRdb to the late 2010s). The library was obtained by the immunoSEQ multiplex PCR assay. RNA was extracted using the RNeasy kit, and about 0.5 to 1 ug of the RNA was reverse transcribed with random hexamers. TCRdb reran the public reads through fastp at Q25 and MiXCR, keeping productive beta chains. When rows share a CDR3 protein, they turn into one entry using the most common DNA and genes. Within this sample are 150,000 to 160,000 distinct CDR3 sequences, with just under 97% of them counted one time only. Of the sample, 0.14% to 0.15% falls within the top ten clones. Sequenced: CD8+ T cells from PBMCs. The receptor source for this set is a human donor with multiple sclerosis.

The rearrangement uses TRBV7-9 and TRBJ2-5; D not resolved. The CDR3 is 12 residues long. V lost 10 bases to trimming and J lost 2 bases, with 11 bases between them. Germline CDR1 SEHNR, CDR2 FQNEAQ (reference sequence). CDR3 sequence: CATPDRQETQYF. The CDR3 region has the DNA TGTGCCACCCCCGATCGTCAAGAGACCCAGTACTTC.

The chain links TRBV20-1 to TRBJ1-1; D is ambiguous. V lost 4 bases and J 4 bases, leaving 13 bases between the germline ends. The CDR3 is 13 amino acids. CDR1 is DFQATT and CDR2 is SNEGSKA in the germline V gene (reference sequence). The CDR3 sequence: CSANRQGSTEAFF. CDR3 in DNA: TGCAGTGCTAATCGACAAGGGAGCACTGAAGCTTTCTTT.

The genes are TRBV29-1 and TRBJ1-1; unclear D gene. V lost 6 bases to trimming and J lost 1 base, with 6 bases between them. The CDR3 extends over 11 amino acids. The germline V gene encodes CDR1 SQVTM and CDR2 ANQGSEA. In DNA form, the CDR3 reads TGCAGCGTCCCGACGAACACTGAAGCTTTCTTT. As protein: CSVPTNTEAFF.

The CDR3 loop is CASSQVDGLSNQPQHF. In DNA form, the CDR3 reads TGCGCCAGCAGCCAAGTTGATGGGCTTAGCAATCAGCCCCAGCATTTT. This chain links TRBV4-1 with TRBJ1-5, with no clear D. The CDR3 length is 16 residues. With 1 base removed from V and 0 bases from J, the gap between germline ends came to 10 bases. Germline assignment: CDR1 MGHRA and CDR2 YSYEKL.

The rearrangement uses TRBV4-1 and TRBJ2-2; 7 positions agree with TRBD1. The CDR3 consists of 15 residues. Losses at the gene ends were 3 bases for V and 6 bases for J; bases not matched to a gene: 7. Germline V gene data show CDR1 as MGHRA and CDR2 as YSYEKL. The DNA for the CDR3 is TGCGCCAGCAGCCACCCAGGGACAGTCGCCGGGGAGCTGTTTTTT. It specifies CASSHPGTVAGELFF.

This chain links TRBV12-3 or TRBV12-4 with TRBJ2-1; maybe TRBD2 (6 bases). Trimming removed 10 bases at V and 5 bases at J, with 18 bases between. The CDR3 runs 14 residues. DNA of the CDR3: TGTGCCACGGCCGAGGAACCGGGGGACAATGAGCAGTTCTTC. This encodes CATAEEPGDNEQFF.

The chain is built from TRBV4-1 and TRBJ2-3, with D possibly TRBD2 on 5 matching bases. The CDR3 covers 15 residues. V was cut by 1 base and J by 2 bases, with 10 bases left in between. Germline V gene lookup returns CDR1 MGHRA and CDR2 YSYEKL. The CDR3 nucleotides read TGCGCCAGCAGCCAAGGACGTAGCGACACAGATACGCAGTATTTT. It encodes CASSQGRSDTDTQYF.

This rearrangement joins TRBV7-9 to TRBJ2-7; D remains ambiguous. Germline V gives CDR1 SEHNR, CDR2 FQNEAQ (reference sequence). The CDR3 covers 13 residues. V gave up 6 bases and J gave up 5 bases, with 14 bases separating them. DNA for the CDR3: TGTGCCAGCAGTCGGCAAGAGAACCACGAGCAGTACTTC. This encodes CASSRQENHEQYF.

The chain uses TRBV9 and TRBJ2-7; D call uncertain. Germline CDR1 reads SGDLS; CDR2 reads YYNGEE. Trimming pared 0 bases from V and 5 bases from J, leaving 3 bases between. The CDR3 has 11 residues. The CDR3 spells CASSVDDEQYF. The DNA of the CDR3 is TGTGCCAGCAGCGTAGATGACGAGCAGTACTTC.

The genes are TRBV7-9 and TRBJ1-2; D gene ambiguous. Per germline, CDR1 SEHNR and CDR2 FQNEAQ (reference sequence). V was trimmed by 4 bases and J by 8 bases, leaving 14 bases between them. The CDR3 sequence is 13 residues long. CDR3 nucleotides: TGTGCCAGCAGCTCCGGCCTGTATTGGGGCTACACCTTC. This translates into CASSSGLYWGYTF.

CDR3 in amino acids: CASSLRTGRDTEAFF. The CDR3 region has the DNA TGTGCCAGCAGCCTACGGACAGGAAGGGACACTGAAGCTTTCTTT. The V call is TRBV7-8, the J call TRBJ1-1, with TRBD1 identical over 7 bases. This CDR3 has 15 residues. In germline, CDR1 is SGHVS, CDR2 FQNEAQ. The junction had 9 bases not matched to a gene; V was cut back by 5 bases and J by 3 bases.

The rearrangement joins TRBV9 to TRBJ2-3; 7 bases fit TRBD1. The CDR3 has 14 amino acids. Germline V gene data show CDR1 as SGDLS and CDR2 as YYNGEE. Unmatched junction bases numbered 1, after V lost 3 bases and J lost 0 bases. The CDR3 is CASSAGQSTDTQYF. The DNA for the CDR3 is TGTGCCAGCAGCGCGGGACAGAGCACAGATACGCAGTATTTT.

The genes are TRBV5-6 and TRBJ1-1; D gene uncertain. This CDR3 is 12 amino acids long. V was pared by 0 bases and J by 8 bases, with 8 bases between. Looked up from germline, CDR1 is SGHDT and CDR2 is YYEEEE. The CDR3 coding sequence is TGTGCCAGCAGCTTGGGGGCAGTCGAAGCTTTCTTT. It specifies CASSLGAVEAFF.

This chain uses TRBV6-5 with TRBJ2-7; TRBD1 aligns across 7 bases. Losses at the gene ends were 4 bases for V and 4 bases for J; bases not matched to a gene: 4. The CDR3 has 13 amino acids. Germline lookup yields CDR1 MNHEY and CDR2 SVGAGI. For the CDR3, the DNA is TGTGCCAGCAGTTGGGGACAGAGTTACGAGCAGTACGTC. This codes for CASSWGQSYEQYV.

CDR3 sequence: CSARDPNTGELFF. The CDR3, as DNA: TGCAGTGCTAGAGACCCGAACACCGGGGAGCTGTTTTTT. V and J are TRBV20-1 and TRBJ2-2, with unresolved D. The germline V gene encodes CDR1 DFQATT and CDR2 SNEGSKA (reference sequence). The CDR3 spans 13 residues. Trimming pared 0 bases from V and 0 bases from J, leaving 2 bases between.

In the case of this clonotype: The junction and the germline gene differ at one end; a read error may be behind it. The genes are TRBV20-1 and TRBJ1-1; D is undetermined. This CDR3 has 13 residues. The germline gives CDR1 DFQATT, CDR2 SNEGSKA (reference sequence). The CDR3 sequence is CSAKSQLGLLNLF. The CDR3 region has the DNA TGCAGTGCGAAGAGCCAATTGGGCCTTCTCAATCTCTTT.

The sample holds one count of this clonotype. The V and J genes are TRBV7-6 and TRBJ2-7; either TRBD1 or TRBD2 may supply D (6 bases each). The CDR3 extends over 17 amino acids. The germline CDR1 and CDR2 sequences are SGHVS and FNYEAQ. V lost 5 bases to trimming and J lost 2 bases, with 22 bases between them. In DNA form, the CDR3 reads TGTGCCAGCAGCCCAGGTCCCGGGGGCGTCTCGGCCTACGAGCAGTACTTC. It codes for CASSPGPGGVSAYEQYF. Filled out from reference TRBV7-6 and TRBJ2-7, the complete variable domain reads GAGVSQSPRYKVTKRGQDVALRCDPISGHVSLYWYRQALGQGPEFLTYFNYEAQQDKSGLPNDRFSAERPEGSISTLTIQRTEQRDSAMYRCASSPGPGGVSAYEQYFGPGTRLTVT.

The chain couples TRBV27 to TRBJ1-2, with 9 bases matching TRBD1. Germline V CDR1 and CDR2: MNHEY, SMNVEV (reference sequence). This CDR3 is built from 16 residues. The V segment lost 5 bases and the J segment 7 bases; nucleotides outside the gene matches: 14. The DNA of the CDR3 is TGTGCCAGCAGTCCAAACCCCCGGGACAGGGTATTTGGCTACACCTTC. This translates into CASSPNPRDRVFGYTF.

This chain joins TRBV3-1 and TRBJ2-5; D might be TRBD1 or TRBD2, each matching 6 bases. This CDR3 has 16 residues. Deletions cut 4 bases from V and 0 bases from J, with 15 bases between. CDR1 is LGHDT, CDR2 YNNKEL, per germline (reference sequence). Here the CDR3 reads CASSPLGGGDQETQYF. CDR3 DNA: TGTGCCAGCAGCCCACTAGGAGGGGGAGACCAAGAGACCCAGTACTTC.

The rearrangement joins TRBV6-5 to TRBJ2-7; the D call may be TRBD1 or TRBD2 (6 bases each). This CDR3 contains 15 residues. CDR1 is MNHEY and CDR2 is SVGAGI in the germline V gene. Trimming took 2 bases from V and 3 from J, leaving 14 bases between them. Here the CDR3 DNA reads TGTGCCAGCAGTTACGGGGGGACATTTGACTACGAGCAGTACTTC. Encoded protein: CASSYGGTFDYEQYF.

The DNA of the CDR3 is TGTGCCAGCAGTGTAACAGCTCCTCCCGGGCATGGCTACACCTTC. The encoded protein is CASSVTAPPGHGYTF. The chain combines TRBV12-3 or TRBV12-4 with TRBJ1-2; no definite D call. V lost 5 bases and J lost 6, with 19 bases in between. The CDR3 extends over 15 amino acids.

The gene calls are TRBV27 and TRBJ2-7, with 10 nucleotides matching TRBD2. The junction had 10 bases not matched to a gene; V was cut back by 6 bases and J by 2 bases. The germline gives CDR1 MNHEY, CDR2 SMNVEV (reference sequence). This CDR3 is 16 amino acids long. CDR3 nucleotide sequence: TGTGCCAGCAGCCTTGTTGCTAGCGGGGGAACCTACGAGCAGTACTTC. This gives the protein CASSLVASGGTYEQYF.

This chain links TRBV27 with TRBJ2-7; 9 bases are shared with TRBD2. V shed 6 bases and J 5 bases; nucleotides not matched to a gene: 8. Germline values: CDR1 MNHEY, CDR2 SMNVEV (reference sequence). The CDR3 is 14 amino acids. CDR3 nucleotides: TGTGCCAGCAGAGGGGGACTAGCACCCAACGAGCAGTACGTC. This encodes CASRGGLAPNEQYV.

The CDR3 loop reads CASAPTGNTEAFF. CDR3 sequence (DNA): TGTGCCAGCGCCCCGACGGGGAACACTGAAGCTTTCTTT. The chain employs TRBV6-5 and TRBJ1-1; D ambiguous. With 8 bases removed from V and 1 base from J, the gap between germline ends came to 11 bases. The CDR3 has 13 residues. The germline gives CDR1 MNHEY, CDR2 SVGAGI.

This CDR3 is CASSPRDRGHTGELFF. The CDR3 DNA is TGTGCCAGCAGCCCCCGGGACAGGGGGCATACCGGGGAGCTGTTTTTT. This rearrangement joins TRBV3-1 to TRBJ2-2; TRBD1 agrees at 12 bases. With V trimmed by 4 bases and J by 5 bases, 5 bases remained unmatched. The CDR3 loop spans 16 amino acids. Germline V gene sequence: CDR1 LGHDT, CDR2 YNNKEL (reference sequence). The variable domain in full, completed from reference TRBV3-1 and TRBJ2-2, reads DTAVSQTPKYLVTQMGNDKSIKCEQNLGHDTMYWYKQDSKKFLKIMFSYNNKELIINETVPNRFSPKSPDKAHLNLHINSLELGDSAVYFCASSPRDRGHTGELFFGEGSRLTVL.

CDR3 DNA sequence: TGTGCCAGCAGTTCACAGGGGGTCAGCACAGATACGCAGTATTTT. Translating gives CASSSQGVSTDTQYF. The chain recombines TRBV12-3 or TRBV12-4 with TRBJ2-3; TRBD1 matches 8 bases. Losses at the gene ends were 4 bases for V and 0 bases for J; bases not matched to a gene: 3. This CDR3 spans 15 amino acids.

The chain couples TRBV29-1 to TRBJ2-2, with D hard to call. This CDR3 has 14 residues. Trimming took off 4 bases at V and 6 bases at J, with 15 bases between the two ends. Germline V lookup: CDR1 SQVTM, CDR2 ANQGSEA. The CDR3 sequence is CSVALGFASGELFF. CDR3 in DNA: TGCAGCGTTGCCTTGGGGTTTGCGTCCGGGGAGCTGTTTTTT.

The chain uses TRBV11-2 and TRBJ2-3; TRBD2 is a possible D gene (6 bases). The CDR3 loop spans 15 amino acids. From germline, CDR1 is SGHAT and CDR2 FQNNGV. Trimming pared 4 bases from V and 2 bases from J, leaving 13 bases between. CDR3: CASSSRAGFTDTQYF. The CDR3 coding sequence is TGTGCCAGCAGCTCCCGAGCGGGCTTCACAGATACGCAGTATTTT.

This chain uses TRBV7-9 with TRBJ2-3; 8 nucleotides agree with TRBD2. J lost 2 bases, V lost 7 bases, and 8 bases had no gene match. Germline V gene sequence: CDR1 SEHNR, CDR2 FQNEAQ (reference sequence). The CDR3 has 15 amino acids. This CDR3 is CASKVSGDVTDTQYF. CDR3 nucleotides: TGTGCCAGCAAGGTTAGCGGGGACGTCACAGATACGCAGTATTTT.